This TCR beta chain originates from a study of identical twins. Findings and limits, study-wide: Carriage of fewer insertions was seen in abundant cord blood beta clonotypes, whereas memory repertoires showed none. Analyses based on zero insertions could be partly confounded by invariant MAIT and iNKT cells.

This clonotype was seen many times. Antigen: not known. CDR1 MNHEY and CDR2 SMNVEV come from the germline V gene (reference sequence). V lost 0 bases and J lost 4, with 10 bases in between. The CDR3 spans 15 residues. MiXCR, applied by TCRdb to the 5' RACE reads, yields one record per CDR3 protein. The sample yields 310,000 or so distinct CDR3 sequences, more than 8% seen once. This sample also appeared in a second study, on yellow fever vaccine responses in identical twins.

The chain uses TRBV27 and TRBJ1-5; D possibly corresponds to TRBD1 (5 bases). This clonotype was sampled from a woman aged 18-29 years in good health. Sample: CD8+ T cells sorted from blood. The CDR3 bases are TGTGCCAGCAGTTTATCGTGGGGGTCAAATCAGCCCCAGCATTTT. It is translated as CASSLSWGSNQPQHF.